Listed here are 30 T cell receptor beta chains from one sample, sequenced in a study of shared clonotypes between healthy human individuals. TCRdb's table, derived via immunoSEQ multiplex PCR, lists solely in-frame clones and lacks some. The sample shows approximately 530,000 clones, more than 95% of them seen only once. The specimen was naive CD4+ T cells sorted from blood. Subset specified: CD45RA+ positively selected. These receptors were taken from a woman aged 25 to 39 in good health.

This clone has only one observation. This sequence joins TRBV12-2 and TRBJ2-7; the table's TRBD2 call for D was not verified on the DNA. TRBV12-2 is designated a pseudogene. CDR3 size: 19 residues. The CDR3 DNA sequence: TGTGCAAGTCGCTTAGACCCGGGACTAGCGGCCCCAGCAGACTACGAGCAGTACTTC. Protein product: CASRLDPGLAAPADYEQYF.

V is TRBV28 and J is TRBJ2-7; 8 bases line up with TRBD2. J gave up 4 bases and V 4 bases, and 15 bases lay outside the gene matches. CDR3 length: 17 amino acids. Germline assignment: CDR1 MDHEN and CDR2 SYDVKM. In DNA form, the CDR3 reads TGTGCCAGCAGTTCTAATCGGGGGGGGCAGGGTCGTTACGAGCAGTACTTC. The encoded protein is CASSSNRGGQGRYEQYF.

The chain couples TRBV5-1 to TRBJ2-5, with TRBD2 identical over 14 bases. Gene TRBJ2-7 matches the end of the DNA better, so the J call may be wrong. The CDR3 is 18 residues long. The germline V gene has CDR1 SGHRS and CDR2 YFSETQ. CDR3 sequence reads: CASSPGTSGSWSGYEQYF. The CDR3 DNA sequence: TGCGCCAGCAGCCCCGGGACTAGCGGGAGTTGGTCTGGGTACGAGCAGTACTTC.

The rearrangement links TRBV28 to TRBJ1-4, with TRBD1 as a possible D gene (6 bases). Germline V gives CDR1 MDHEN, CDR2 SYDVKM. V was cut by 7 bases and J by 7 bases, with 10 bases left in between. The CDR3 has 12 residues. The CDR3 DNA follows: TGTGCCAGCATGAGGGGGGGTGAAAAACTGTTTTTT. This translates into CASMRGGEKLFF.

The chain links TRBV9 to TRBJ1-1; D gene unclear. CDR1 is SGDLS and CDR2 is YYNGEE in the germline V gene. Trimming pared 0 bases from V and 1 base from J, leaving 4 bases between. The CDR3 has 13 amino acids. CDR3 in DNA: TGTGCCAGCAGCGTAGTTCCGAACACTGAAGCTTTCTTT. Protein product: CASSVVPNTEAFF.

The chain employs TRBV9 and TRBJ2-1; D remains ambiguous. Trimming took 4 bases from V and 8 from J, leaving 19 bases between them. This CDR3 spans 15 amino acids. Germline-derived CDR1 and CDR2 are SGDLS and YYNGEE. CDR3 protein: CASSPRGGSRHEQFF. CDR3 bases: TGTGCCAGCAGCCCGAGAGGTGGTAGCAGGCATGAGCAGTTCTTC.

V gene TRBV27 combines with J gene TRBJ2-5; 7 nucleotides agree with TRBD1. Germline CDR1 MNHEY, CDR2 SMNVEV (reference sequence). V shed 2 bases, J shed 3 bases, and the junction held 6 bases outside the gene matches. This CDR3 spans 15 amino acids. The CDR3 region is CASSLGPGGKETQYF. The CDR3 bases are TGTGCCAGCAGTTTAGGTCCAGGGGGTAAAGAGACCCAGTACTTC.

The chain has TRBV28 and TRBJ1-6; the D gene is possibly TRBD1 (5 bases). This CDR3 is built from 15 residues. Trimming shortened V by 5 bases and J by 4 bases, and 12 bases separated the two germline ends. The germline V gene encodes CDR1 MDHEN and CDR2 SYDVKM. The CDR3 loop is CASSTLRGYNSPLHF. Here the CDR3 DNA reads TGTGCCAGCAGTACCCTCCGGGGGTATAATTCACCCCTCCACTTT.

As regards this clone: Other nucleotide sequences in the sample specify the same CDR3. This sequence joins TRBV20-1 and TRBJ2-7; weak D call: TRBD2 (6 bases). The CDR3 covers 11 residues. Per germline, CDR1 DFQATT and CDR2 SNEGSKA (reference sequence). Trimming removed 3 bases from V and 3 bases from J, with 6 bases in between. The CDR3 protein is CSASGGYEQYF. In DNA, the CDR3 is TGCAGTGCTAGCGGGGGCTACGAGCAGTACTTC.

The rearrangement links TRBV29-1 to TRBJ1-1; D gene ambiguous. The CDR3 spans 13 residues. CDR1 and CDR2 (germline): SQVTM, ANQGSEA. V lost 4 bases to trimming and J lost 7 bases, with 16 bases between them. The CDR3 is CSVGGGFGVEAFF. CDR3 DNA: TGCAGCGTTGGAGGAGGGTTTGGGGTTGAAGCTTTCTTT.

The V gene is TRBV28, the J gene TRBJ1-5; D might be TRBD1 (6 bases). This CDR3 is 16 amino acids long. Deletions cut 6 bases from V and 2 bases from J, with 17 bases between. The germline V gene encodes CDR1 MDHEN and CDR2 SYDVKM. The CDR3 sequence is CASSPGRGERNQPQHF. As DNA, the CDR3 is TGTGCCAGCAGCCCCGGAAGGGGGGAACGCAATCAGCCCCAGCATTTT.

This clone was picked up one time. V and J are TRBV5-4 and TRBJ1-6; no firm D call. The CDR3 spans 14 residues. Trimming left V 0 bases short and J 3 bases short, with 4 bases between. CDR1 is SGHNT and CDR2 is YYREEE in the germline V gene (reference sequence). CDR3 DNA: TGTGCCAGCAGCTTGGACAGCTATAATTCACCCCTCCACTTT. Its protein product is CASSLDSYNSPLHF.

This chain joins TRBV19 and TRBJ1-2; no definite D call. CDR1 and CDR2 (germline): LNHDA, SQIVND (reference sequence). V lost 5 bases, J lost 4 bases, and 20 bases lay in between. This CDR3 has 16 residues. The CDR3 DNA is TGTGCCAGTAGTGTAGGTCGGCTTGGACGGACCTATGGCTACACCTTC. Amino acid sequence: CASSVGRLGRTYGYTF.

The chain employs TRBV10-3 and TRBJ1-2; D not certain. CDR3 size: 13 residues. V lost 7 bases and J lost 6, with 15 bases in between. Germline CDR1 ENHRY, CDR2 SYGVKD. CDR3: CAIMKDSVDGYTF. The CDR3 bases are TGTGCCATCATGAAGGACTCAGTGGATGGCTACACCTTC.

This chain connects TRBV18 to TRBJ2-1, with D possibly matching TRBD1 (6 bases). Between the trimmed V and J ends, which lost 3 bases and 6 bases, there was a span of 15 bases. The length of the CDR3 is 15 residues. The germline CDR1 and CDR2 sequences are KGHSH and LQKENI. Here the CDR3 reads CASSPRTVTLNEQFF. CDR3 DNA sequence: TGTGCCAGCTCACCCCGGACAGTCACCCTCAATGAGCAGTTCTTC.

This clone has only one observation. The chain recombines TRBV19 with TRBJ2-1; 12 positions match TRBD2. Germline V gene data show CDR1 as LNHDA and CDR2 as SQIVND (reference sequence). V was pared by 6 bases and J by 8 bases, with 8 bases of the junction left unmatched. The CDR3 runs to 15 residues. The CDR3 region is CASRSASGRAYEQFF. CDR3 nucleotides: TGTGCCAGTAGGTCGGCTAGCGGGAGGGCCTATGAGCAGTTCTTC.

The chain recombines TRBV4-1 with TRBJ2-3, with TRBD1 as a possible D gene (6 bases). V gave up 2 bases and J gave up 1 base, with 13 bases separating them. Germline V gene sequence: CDR1 MGHRA, CDR2 YSYEKL. The length of the CDR3 is 16 residues. CDR3 sequence: CASSQPQGRRTDTQYF. The CDR3 DNA reads as TGCGCCAGCAGCCAACCACAGGGACGTCGCACAGATACGCAGTATTTT.

This rearrangement joins TRBV7-9 to TRBJ2-1, with D uncertain. V was clipped by 5 bases and J by 8 bases, with 10 bases between them. There are 12 residues in the CDR3. Germline V gene sequence: CDR1 SEHNR, CDR2 FQNEAQ (reference sequence). CDR3 sequence (DNA): TGTGCCAGCAGCCCCCATGACGATGAGCAGTTCTTC. It specifies CASSPHDDEQFF.

The chain links TRBV11-2 to TRBJ1-5; D ambiguous. The germline gives CDR1 SGHAT, CDR2 FQNNGV. V was trimmed by 1 base and J by 9 bases, leaving 10 bases between them. The CDR3 length is 13 residues. The CDR3, as DNA: TGTGCCAGCAGCTTAGCACCCGCGGGGCCCCAGCATTTT. Protein: CASSLAPAGPQHF.

The chain carries TRBV4-1 and TRBJ1-3, with D uncertain. The CDR3 consists of 15 residues. V was pared by 0 bases and J by 3 bases, with 9 bases between. Germline CDR1 reads MGHRA; CDR2 reads YSYEKL. The CDR3 DNA sequence: TGCGCCAGCAGCCAAGAGCTTGGTAGTGGAAACACCATATATTTT. Encoded protein: CASSQELGSGNTIYF.

The chain recombines TRBV7-9 with TRBJ2-6; D gene ambiguous. Germline loops: CDR1 SEHNR, CDR2 FQNEAQ (reference sequence). The V gene lost 5 bases and the J gene lost 3 bases, with 5 bases spanning the gap. CDR3 length equals 13 residues. The CDR3 sequence: CASSTVGANVLTF. The DNA for the CDR3 is TGTGCCAGCAGCACCGTTGGGGCCAACGTCCTGACTTTC.

The chain links TRBV5-1 to TRBJ1-1; D is undetermined. Germline-derived CDR1 and CDR2 are SGHRS and YFSETQ. Trimming cost V 1 base and J 3 bases, with 13 bases left between them. There are 15 residues in the CDR3. CDR3: CASSLSGIGDTEAFF. The CDR3 nucleotides are TGCGCCAGCAGCTTGTCAGGAATCGGAGACACTGAAGCTTTCTTT.

This chain uses TRBV5-8 with TRBJ1-5, with D tentatively TRBD1 (5 bases). Trimming stripped 4 bases from V and 4 bases from J, with 9 bases between. CDR1 is SGHTS and CDR2 is YDEGEE in the germline V gene. CDR3 size: 13 residues. The DNA of the CDR3 is TGTGCCAGCAGCCCTGACAGAAATCAGCCCCAGCATTTT. This gives the protein CASSPDRNQPQHF.

The chain recombines TRBV6-1 with TRBJ2-7; tentative D call: TRBD1 (5 bases). There are 15 residues in the CDR3. The germline V and J ends were trimmed by 1 base and 7 bases, with 17 bases remaining between them. CDR1 MNHNS and CDR2 SASEGT come from the germline V gene. CDR3 nucleotides: TGTGCCAGCAGTGAAGGCCAGGGAAAACGCAGAGAGCAGTACTTC. Protein: CASSEGQGKRREQYF.

V gene TRBV5-1 combines with J gene TRBJ2-1, with D possibly being TRBD1 or TRBD2 (5 bases each). Trimming took off 4 bases at V and 5 bases at J, with 10 bases between the two ends. The CDR3 is 13 amino acids. Germline loops: CDR1 SGHRS, CDR2 YFSETQ. CDR3 sequence: CASSPGRNNEQFF. The CDR3 DNA follows: TGCGCCAGCAGCCCGGGACGGAACAATGAGCAGTTCTTC.

The V and J genes are TRBV10-2 and TRBJ1-2; no clear D. This CDR3 contains 17 residues. CDR1 and CDR2 (germline): WSHSY, SAAADI. V was trimmed by 2 bases and J by 0 bases, leaving 16 bases between them. DNA for the CDR3: TGCGCCAGCAGTGAGCCGTCACGACCGAGACCTAACTATGGCTACACCTTC. This codes for CASSEPSRPRPNYGYTF.

V usage is TRBV11-2 and J usage is TRBJ2-3, with 8 bases aligning to TRBD1. The V gene end was trimmed by 5 bases and the J gene end by 10 bases; junction bases not matched to a gene: 2. Per the germline V gene, CDR1 is SGHAT and CDR2 is FQNNGV. The CDR3 totals 11 residues. The CDR3 reads CASSLQGAQYF. The CDR3, as DNA: TGTGCCAGCAGCCTACAGGGGGCGCAGTATTTT.

This clone was seen just once. The V call is TRBV5-1, the J call TRBJ2-6, with D possibly TRBD1 on 7 matching bases. The germline V and J ends were trimmed by 3 bases and 4 bases, with 17 bases remaining between them. CDR3 size: 17 residues. Germline CDR1 and CDR2: SGHRS and YFSETQ. CDR3: CASSSGGTAAGANVLTF. The CDR3 nucleotides are TGCGCCAGCAGCTCCGGAGGGACAGCGGCCGGGGCCAACGTCCTGACTTTC.

This rearrangement joins TRBV4-2 to TRBJ1-3; D not certain. Germline V lookup: CDR1 LGHNA, CDR2 YNFKEQ. With 4 bases removed from V and 1 base from J, the gap between germline ends came to 14 bases. CDR3 length equals 16 residues. For the CDR3, the DNA is TGTGCCAGCAGCCGCAATCACGGCGATTCTGGAAACACCATATATTTT. Translated, it gives CASSRNHGDSGNTIYF.

V gene TRBV2 combines with J gene TRBJ2-7; D gene ambiguous. Trimming left V 6 bases short and J 3 bases short, with 12 bases between. The CDR3 is 13 residues long. The germline gives CDR1 SNHLY, CDR2 FYNNEI. The CDR3 coding sequence is TGTGCCAGCAGGGCCGGGCCGAACTACGAGCAGTACTTC. Translation: CASRAGPNYEQYF.